The 10 T cell receptor beta chains presented below share a single source sample, sequenced in a study of Ad26.COV2.S vaccination and SARS-CoV-2 variants. Treatment denoted: around 19 received Ad26.COV2.S at low or high dose, single or two shots; about 5 received placebo; per-sample allocation not given. All samples were drawn on day 63, counting from the first vaccine or placebo injection. Clones were read by immunoSEQ multiplex PCR, and TCRdb kept only the in-frame ones, dropping some. The table shows 300,000 to 400,000 clones, with around 86% occurring only once. The sequences come from peripheral blood, collected in a trial of Ad26.COV2.S vaccine versus placebo. The source of these receptors is a person aged 18-65 years who received the Ad26.COV2.S COVID-19 vaccine or a placebo.

A few counts support this clone. Other DNA sequences in the same sample also yield this CDR3. V gene TRBV5-1 combines with J gene TRBJ2-7, with 8 bases fitting TRBD1. The CDR3 extends over 14 amino acids. Per germline, CDR1 SGHRS and CDR2 YFSETQ. Unmatched junction bases numbered 6, after V lost 3 bases and J lost 4 bases. CDR3 bases: TGCGCCAGCAGCTCCCCCGGACAGGGATACGAGCAGTACTTC. Encoded protein: CASSSPGQGYEQYF.

V gene TRBV6-1 combines with J gene TRBJ1-3, with D maybe TRBD1 (6 bases). CDR3 length equals 14 residues. Trimming stripped 5 bases from V and 4 bases from J, with 12 bases between. Germline lookup yields CDR1 MNHNS and CDR2 SASEGT. The CDR3 reads CASSYRGAGNTIYF. The DNA of the CDR3 is TGTGCCAGCAGTTATCGGGGGGCAGGAAACACCATATATTTT.

J is TRBJ1-1 and V is TRBV6-1, with D possibly TRBD1 on 5 matching bases. Trimming left V 1 base short and J 11 bases short, with 14 bases between. Germline V CDR1 and CDR2: MNHNS, SASEGT. The CDR3 is 13 amino acids. The CDR3 loop reads CASSEERWEGAFF. CDR3 sequence (DNA): TGTGCCAGCAGTGAAGAAAGGTGGGAGGGGGCTTTCTTT.

This chain's CDR3 is CAINLQGTGELFF. Here the CDR3 DNA reads TGTGCCATCAACTTACAGGGAACCGGGGAGCTGTTTTTT. This chain uses TRBV10-3 with TRBJ2-2; D might be TRBD1 (6 bases). Germline V lookup: CDR1 ENHRY, CDR2 SYGVKD. Trimming took 7 bases from V and 5 from J, leaving 11 bases between them. CDR3 length: 13 amino acids.

The J gene is TRBJ1-5, the V gene TRBV2; TRBD1 agrees at 7 bases. Germline CDR1 is SNHLY and CDR2 is FYNNEI. Unmatched junction bases numbered 2, after V lost 3 bases and J lost 3 bases. The CDR3 totals 14 residues. CDR3 region: CASSDDRVNQPQHF. The DNA for the CDR3 is TGTGCCAGCAGTGACGACAGGGTCAATCAGCCCCAGCATTTT. Full variable domain (remainder filled in from reference TRBV2 and TRBJ1-5): EPEVTQTPSHQVTQMGQEVILRCVPISNHLYFYWYRQILGQKVEFLVSFYNNEISEKSEIFDDQFSVERPDGSNFTLKIRSTKLEDSAMYFCASSDDRVNQPQHFGDGTRLSIL.

V usage is TRBV30 and J usage is TRBJ2-3, with D perhaps matching TRBD2 (6 bases). In germline, CDR1 is GTSNPN, CDR2 SVGIG (reference sequence). The CDR3 runs 15 residues. Trimming removed 1 base at V and 1 base at J, with 12 bases between. CDR3 loop: CAWSEGGFGTDTQYF. DNA of the CDR3: TGTGCCTGGAGTGAGGGAGGATTTGGCACAGATACGCAGTATTTT.

The chain couples TRBV7-9 to TRBJ1-4; possible D gene TRBD1, 5 bases. The CDR3 has 15 residues. Per germline, CDR1 SEHNR and CDR2 FQNEAQ (reference sequence). The V and J ends lost 5 bases and 8 bases respectively, with 18 bases between them. CDR3 sequence: CASSPMGLGREKLFF. The CDR3 coding sequence is TGTGCCAGCAGCCCCATGGGGCTTGGGCGGGAAAAACTGTTTTTT. Using reference TRBV7-9 and TRBJ1-4 for the parts outside the CDR3, the full variable domain is DTGVSQNPRHKITKRGQNVTFRCDPISEHNRLYWYRQTLGQGPEFLTYFQNEAQLEKSRLLSDRFSAERPKGSFSTLEIQRTEQGDSAMYLCASSPMGLGREKLFFGSGTQLSVL.

This chain joins TRBV30 and TRBJ2-7; D gene ambiguous. The V end was cut by 0 bases, the J end by 0 bases, with 15 bases between. This CDR3 comprises 16 residues. From germline, CDR1 is GTSNPN and CDR2 SVGIG (reference sequence). This chain's CDR3 is CAWSVRRLSSSYEQYF. The DNA for the CDR3 is TGTGCCTGGAGTGTACGAAGACTCTCGTCCTCCTACGAGCAGTACTTC.

The V call is TRBV4-1, the J call TRBJ1-1; D gene ambiguous. This CDR3 is 14 amino acids long. The germline V gene encodes CDR1 MGHRA and CDR2 YSYEKL. V lost 0 bases and J 2 bases, leaving 7 bases between the germline ends. In DNA form, the CDR3 reads TGCGCCAGCAGCCAAGACGGTCGAAACACTGAAGCTTTCTTT. It translates to CASSQDGRNTEAFF.

This clone was seen only once. The V call is TRBV18, the J call TRBJ1-4; maybe TRBD1 (5 bases). Germline CDR1 reads KGHSH; CDR2 reads LQKENI. The CDR3 covers 16 residues. The V end was cut by 6 bases, the J end by 5 bases, with 19 bases between. This CDR3 is CASSAVMGTANEKLFF. CDR3 nucleotide sequence: TGTGCCAGCTCCGCCGTAATGGGGACGGCAAATGAAAAACTGTTTTTT.